This T cell receptor (beta chain) emerged from a study of shared clonotypes between healthy human individuals. Naive CD8 cells, CD45RO-negative and positively selected for CCR7, excluded terminally differentiated effector memory CD45RA+ cells. The protocol was immunoSEQ multiplex PCR, while the TCRdb copy is restricted to in-frame clones and leaves out a portion. The table records around 1.9 million clones, around 93% of them present only once. There are 13 residues in the CDR3. J lost 6 bases, V lost 7 bases, and 7 bases had no gene match. Germline values: CDR1 LNHDA, CDR2 SQIVND (reference sequence).

Specimen: naive CD8+ T cells from PBMCs. The rearrangement links TRBV19 to TRBJ2-7, with TRBD2 identical over 9 bases. The TCR comes from a man aged 18 to 30 in good health. Some clones in this sample may be carry-over from other donors' samples. Here the CDR3 reads CASTGTSTLEQYF. The CDR3 DNA follows: TGTGCCAGTACCGGGACTAGCACTCTCGAGCAGTACTTC.